The next 8 T cell receptor beta chains were all read from a single sample in a study of T-cell reconstitution after alpha-beta-depleted transplantation in children. Using unique molecular identifiers, the investigators prepared the TCRbeta library. Via MiXCR, TCRdb re-called the PCR reads, giving one row per CDR3 protein. Of roughly 610,000 distinct CDR3 sequences in the sample, 8% to 11% were seen once. Sequences were derived from PBMCs from the stem cell graft donor, sampled from the stem cell graft. These receptors came from a human donor who donated a stem cell graft to a child with acute myeloid leukemia.

The chain carries TRBV10-3 and TRBJ2-2; 12 positions agree with TRBD1. The germline V gene has CDR1 ENHRY and CDR2 SYGVKD. The CDR3 sequence is 16 residues long. V trimming: 6 bases; J trimming: 6 bases; junction bases outside the gene matches: 8. The CDR3 loop reads CAISVPGQGAAGELFF. CDR3 sequence (DNA): TGTGCCATCAGCGTCCCGGGACAGGGGGCAGCCGGGGAGCTGTTTTTT.

In its sample, this clonotype was seen many times. This chain links TRBV25-1 with TRBJ1-2; the D is unclear. The V end lost 3 bases, the J end lost 0 bases, and 11 bases lay between the germline ends. This CDR3 region has 15 residues. CDR1 and CDR2 (germline): MGHDK, SYGVNS. As DNA, the CDR3 is TGTGCCAGCAGTGATAGGGTTGGGGCTAACTATGGCTACACCTTC. Translating it yields CASSDRVGANYGYTF.

The chain joins TRBV18 to TRBJ1-1, with D hard to call. Germline V CDR1 and CDR2: KGHSH, LQKENI. The CDR3 is 15 amino acids. Trimming pared 4 bases from V and 8 bases from J, leaving 20 bases between. CDR3 protein: CASSRLVSTAAEAFF. The DNA of the CDR3 is TGTGCCAGCTCACGGCTCGTCAGCACGGCCGCGGAAGCTTTCTTT.

V gene TRBV5-1 combines with J gene TRBJ2-3, with 8 bases identical to TRBD2. This CDR3 spans 14 amino acids. J lost 6 bases, V lost 6 bases, and 9 bases had no gene match. The V gene's germline CDR1 is SGHRS and CDR2 YFSETQ. The CDR3 loop is CASTTGTRGDTQYF. In nucleotides, the CDR3 is TGCGCCAGCACAACCGGGACTAGAGGCGATACGCAGTATTTT.

In this sample, this clonotype turned up many times. The chain carries TRBV28 and TRBJ2-5; perhaps TRBD1 as D (5 bases). Germline assignment: CDR1 MDHEN and CDR2 SYDVKM. V lost 5 bases to trimming and J lost 2 bases, with 21 bases between them. This CDR3 contains 17 residues. The CDR3 DNA follows: TGTGCCAGCAGTCACTTAAACTGGGGCAGGCCTCAAGAGACCCAGTACTTC. Its translation: CASSHLNWGRPQETQYF.

The J gene is TRBJ2-7, the V gene TRBV27; TRBD1 matches at 10 bases. The CDR3 is made up of 18 amino acids. V gave up 3 bases and J gave up 0 bases; unmatched junction bases: 11. CDR1 is MNHEY and CDR2 is SMNVEV in the germline V gene (reference sequence). In nucleotides, the CDR3 is TGTGCCAGCAGTTTCTCGGGACAGGGGCAAGTGCTCTCCTACGAGCAGTACTTC. This gives the protein CASSFSGQGQVLSYEQYF.

This clonotype was counted ten times or more. This chain connects TRBV7-6 to TRBJ2-1; perhaps TRBD1 as D (6 bases). This CDR3 is 12 amino acids long. Germline-derived CDR1 and CDR2 are SGHVS and FNYEAQ. Trimming stripped 5 bases from V and 7 bases from J, with 9 bases between. The CDR3 region is CASSDRWNEQFF. The CDR3, as DNA: TGTGCCAGCAGCGACAGGTGGAATGAGCAGTTCTTC. The variable domain in full, with the rest retrieved from reference TRBV7-6 and TRBJ2-1, is GAGVSQSPRYKVTKRGQDVALRCDPISGHVSLYWYRQALGQGPEFLTYFNYEAQQDKSGLPNDRFSAERPEGSISTLTIQRTEQRDSAMYRCASSDRWNEQFFGPGTRLTVL.

V is TRBV9 and J is TRBJ2-7, with D perhaps TRBD2 (6 bases). In germline, CDR1 is SGDLS, CDR2 YYNGEE. The CDR3 is 16 residues long. V was clipped by 4 bases and J by 0 bases, with 17 bases between them. CDR3 protein: CASSTPGLKISYEQYF. The CDR3 DNA reads as TGTGCCAGCAGCACCCCGGGACTCAAGATCTCCTACGAGCAGTACTTC.